This T cell receptor beta chain was sequenced in a study of blood T cell repertoires in COVID-19. Methods used by the authors: Amplification from reference gene primers served as the basis for estimated nucleated cell counts. Using immunoSEQ multiplex PCR, the repertoire was profiled, and TCRdb retains in-frame clones only, with some absent. V and J calls and clone size are as listed in that table; D and trimming were resolved from the DNA. The sample contains roughly 180,000 clones, less than 85% of which appear only once. Germline CDR1 and CDR2: SGHAT and FQDESV (reference sequence). CDR3 length equals 12 residues. The germline V and J ends were trimmed by 2 bases and 7 bases, with 9 bases remaining between them.

The rearrangement links TRBV11-1 to TRBJ2-7; D remains unclear. The origin of this receptor is a woman aged 60-75 years with COVID-19, enrolled during active disease. The sequencing input was peripheral blood. This CDR3 reads CASSLPFQEQYF. CDR3 nucleotides: TGTGCCAGCAGCTTACCGTTTCAGGAGCAGTACTTC. Drawing the rest from reference TRBV11-1 and TRBJ2-7, the complete variable domain is EAEVAQSPRYKITEKSQAVAFWCDPISGHATLYWYRQILGQGPELLVQFQDESVVDDSQLPKDRFSAERLKGVDSTLKIQPAELGDSAMYLCASSLPFQEQYFGPGTRLTVT.